These 30 T cell receptor beta chains came from one sample sequenced in a study of blood T cell repertoires in COVID-19. The method was immunoSEQ multiplex PCR; TCRdb's version includes in-frame clones alone and lacks a portion of them. The sample carries approximately 80,000 clones, approximately 78% recorded once. The sample was peripheral blood. The receptors stem from a human donor in a cohort sampled during active COVID-19.

The rearrangement joins TRBV25-1 to TRBJ2-5; D gene unclear. V shed 4 bases and J shed 3 bases, with 3 bases lying between them. CDR1 is MGHDK, CDR2 SYGVNS, per germline. The CDR3 has 11 residues. CDR3 in amino acids: CASSVKETQYF. The CDR3 nucleotides are TGTGCCAGCAGTGTCAAAGAGACCCAGTACTTC.

This clone was seen once. The chain combines TRBV18 with TRBJ2-7, with 8 bases aligning to TRBD1. After removal of 4 bases from V and 4 bases from J, the junction contained 3 bases not matched to a gene. The CDR3 has 13 amino acids. Germline loops: CDR1 KGHSH, CDR2 LQKENI. The chain's CDR3 is CASSLDRAYEQYF. Here the CDR3 DNA reads TGTGCCAGCTCACTGGACAGGGCTTACGAGCAGTACTTC.

The chain recombines TRBV15 with TRBJ2-5; D perhaps matches TRBD2 (5 bases). CDR3 length: 16 residues. Germline V gene sequence: CDR1 LNHNV, CDR2 YYDKDF (reference sequence). V was shortened by 1 base and J by 3 bases, with 15 bases between the two germline ends. CDR3 in DNA: TGTGCCACCAGCAGAGGGTTAACGAGACTAAAAGAGACCCAGTACTTC. Protein sequence: CATSRGLTRLKETQYF.

The V and J genes are TRBV10-1 and TRBJ2-7; D not resolved. The length of the CDR3 is 10 residues. Between the trimmed V and J ends, which lost 9 bases and 6 bases, there was a span of 9 bases. Germline V gene lookup returns CDR1 WNHNN and CDR2 SYGVQD (reference sequence). The CDR3 DNA follows: TGCGCCAGTTTCTCAGGCGAGCAGTACTTC. This sequence encodes CASFSGEQYF.

This chain connects TRBV2 to TRBJ2-1; maybe TRBD1 (5 bases). The CDR3 sequence is 13 residues long. V lost 6 bases to trimming and J lost 8 bases, with 14 bases between them. Germline V gives CDR1 SNHLY, CDR2 FYNNEI. The CDR3, as DNA: TGTGCCAGCAGCATAGATAGGGGCCATGAGCAGTTCTTC. Translating it yields CASSIDRGHEQFF.

The chain recombines TRBV7-6 with TRBJ1-1; a possible D gene is TRBD1 (6 bases). Germline V gene data show CDR1 as SGHVS and CDR2 as FNYEAQ. The V end was cut by 5 bases, the J end by 2 bases, with 9 bases between. The CDR3 spans 13 residues. The CDR3: CASSADSNTEAFF. The DNA for the CDR3 is TGTGCCAGCAGCGCGGACAGTAACACTGAAGCTTTCTTT.

The rearrangement joins TRBV30 to TRBJ1-1, with 10 bases fitting TRBD1. The CDR3 length is 14 residues. The germline V gene has CDR1 GTSNPN and CDR2 SVGIG (reference sequence). V lost 5 bases, J lost 5 bases, and 8 bases stayed unmatched. The CDR3 DNA follows: TGTGCCTGGTACAGACAGGGGGCGAGAACTGAAGCTTTCTTT. This translates into CAWYRQGARTEAFF.

This chain links TRBV5-5 with TRBJ1-1, with 7 bases lining up with TRBD1. Trimming cost V 2 bases and J 2 bases; bases outside gene matches: 9. This CDR3 contains 16 residues. CDR1 is SGHKS, CDR2 YYEKEE, per germline (reference sequence). The CDR3: CASSFRDRNYNTEAFF. The DNA for the CDR3 is TGTGCCAGCAGCTTTCGGGACAGAAATTATAACACTGAAGCTTTCTTT.

The rearrangement joins TRBV27 to TRBJ2-5, with 9 bases identical to TRBD1. The J segment lost 4 bases and the V segment lost 4 bases, leaving 7 bases of the junction unmatched. The CDR3 has 15 amino acids. Germline lookup yields CDR1 MNHEY and CDR2 SMNVEV (reference sequence). CDR3 sequence (DNA): TGTGCCAGCAGTTCTCCGGGACAGGGAACAGAGACCCAGTACTTC. It codes for CASSSPGQGTETQYF.

This clone has only a few counts. CDR3 DNA: TGTGCCAGCAGTTCCGACAGGGGCACTGAAGCTTTCTTT. The encoded protein is CASSSDRGTEAFF. This rearrangement joins TRBV6-5 to TRBJ1-1; 8 bases fit TRBD1. Germline CDR1 MNHEY, CDR2 SVGAGI. This CDR3 is built from 13 residues. V was pared by 4 bases and J by 4 bases, with 2 bases of the junction left unmatched.

V and J are TRBV28 and TRBJ1-1, with unresolved D. The CDR3 runs to 16 residues. The V gene lost 1 base and the J gene lost 6 bases, with 18 bases spanning the gap. CDR1 MDHEN and CDR2 SYDVKM come from the germline V gene. The chain's CDR3 is CASSLSVGARGAEAFF. The CDR3 DNA reads as TGTGCCAGCAGTTTATCTGTAGGCGCCCGGGGAGCTGAAGCTTTCTTT.

This chain joins TRBV7-3 and TRBJ2-3, with a tentative D call TRBD2 (6 bases). Trimming took off 5 bases at V and 5 bases at J, with 8 bases between the two ends. The CDR3 consists of 12 residues. Per germline, CDR1 SGHTA and CDR2 FQGTGA. Written as DNA, the CDR3 is TGTGCCAGCAGCGCCGGGGGAGATACGCAGTATTTT. Encoded protein: CASSAGGDTQYF.

This sequence joins TRBV19 and TRBJ2-3; 8 positions match TRBD2. Germline lookup yields CDR1 LNHDA and CDR2 SQIVND (reference sequence). CDR3 length equals 14 residues. The junction had 0 bases not matched to a gene; V was cut back by 3 bases and J by 1 base. CDR3 nucleotides: TGTGCCAGTAGTATGCGGGGGGGCACAGATACGCAGTATTTT. The encoded protein is CASSMRGGTDTQYF.

The rearrangement uses TRBV21-1 and TRBJ1-4; the table's D call TRBD1 went unverified against the DNA. TRBV21-1 is a documented pseudogene. The CDR3 sequence is 19 residues long. The CDR3 loop reads CASTPYGAGETTTNEKLFF. DNA for the CDR3: TGTGCCAGCACCCCCTACGGGGCAGGGGAAACCACAACTAATGAAAAACTGTTTTTT.

The chain uses TRBV11-2 and TRBJ2-1; 7 bases agree with TRBD2. The CDR3 is 19 amino acids. V trimming: 1 base; J trimming: 0 bases; junction bases outside the gene matches: 12. CDR1 is SGHAT, CDR2 FQNNGV, per germline. CDR3 amino acids: CASSLVGGGAFSSYNEQFF. In nucleotides, the CDR3 is TGTGCCAGCAGCTTAGTTGGGGGGGGAGCCTTCTCCTCCTACAATGAGCAGTTCTTC.

This sequence joins TRBV2 and TRBJ1-1, with D perhaps TRBD1 (6 bases). This CDR3 comprises 13 residues. V was shortened by 7 bases and J by 4 bases, with 13 bases between the two germline ends. CDR1 is SNHLY and CDR2 is FYNNEI in the germline V gene. The chain's CDR3 is CASIPGEGTEAFF. CDR3 coding DNA: TGTGCCAGCATCCCAGGGGAGGGCACTGAAGCTTTCTTT.

The chain joins TRBV9 to TRBJ2-3; TRBD2 matches 9 bases. The CDR3 is made up of 16 amino acids. The germline V gene encodes CDR1 SGDLS and CDR2 YYNGEE. V shed 1 base, J shed 1 base, and the junction held 4 bases outside the gene matches. The CDR3 reads CASSVSGGPGTDTQYF. CDR3 bases: TGTGCCAGCAGCGTAAGCGGGGGGCCGGGCACAGATACGCAGTATTTT.

The chain joins TRBV2 to TRBJ1-1; D might be TRBD1 (5 bases). Trimming took off 3 bases at V and 1 base at J, with 9 bases between the two ends. CDR1 is SNHLY, CDR2 FYNNEI, per germline. The CDR3 spans 14 residues. CDR3: CASSDRGRNTEAFF. The CDR3 DNA reads TGTGCCAGCAGTGATAGGGGAAGGAACACTGAAGCTTTCTTT.

The chain joins TRBV10-3 to TRBJ2-5, with TRBD1 matching over 10 bases. CDR1 is ENHRY and CDR2 is SYGVKD in the germline V gene. J lost 4 bases, V lost 8 bases, and 7 bases had no gene match. This CDR3 comprises 14 residues. DNA of the CDR3: TGTGCCATCCGCGGGACAGGGGCGGGAGAGACCCAGTACTTC. Residues: CAIRGTGAGETQYF.

The gene calls are TRBV4-1 and TRBJ2-3; no clear D. Germline assignment: CDR1 MGHRA and CDR2 YSYEKL. The CDR3 totals 16 residues. The V end was cut by 1 base, the J end by 1 base, with 12 bases between. CDR3 loop: CASSQGRAPGTDTQYF. The DNA for the CDR3 is TGCGCCAGCAGCCAAGGGAGAGCCCCGGGCACAGATACGCAGTATTTT.

V is TRBV7-2 and J is TRBJ2-5, with 11 bases matching TRBD1. The CDR3 has 15 residues. Looked up from germline, CDR1 is SGHTA and CDR2 is FQGNSA. V was clipped by 6 bases and J by 5 bases; unmatched bases: 8. CDR3 sequence reads: CASRPDRGRWETQYF. The CDR3 DNA sequence: TGTGCCAGCAGACCGGACAGGGGGCGGTGGGAGACCCAGTACTTC.

V and J are TRBV7-9 and TRBJ1-1; D not certain. Trimming cost V 6 bases and J 6 bases, with 8 bases left between them. This CDR3 contains 11 residues. Germline V gene sequence: CDR1 SEHNR, CDR2 FQNEAQ (reference sequence). The DNA for the CDR3 is TGTGCCAGCAGTAATCGAGCTGAAGCTTTCTTT. Its protein is CASSNRAEAFF.

This clone was picked up a small number of times. The gene calls are TRBV6-5 and TRBJ1-2, with no clear D. There are 12 residues in the CDR3. In germline, CDR1 is MNHEY, CDR2 SVGAGI. V shed 4 bases and J shed 8 bases, with 11 bases lying between them. The CDR3 coding sequence is TGTGCCAGCAGTTTTGGAGGGCACGGCTACACCTTC. It codes for CASSFGGHGYTF.

V gene TRBV18 combines with J gene TRBJ2-2, with D maybe TRBD1 (5 bases). V lost 1 base and J lost 3, with 9 bases in between. The germline V gene has CDR1 KGHSH and CDR2 LQKENI. The CDR3 totals 15 residues. This CDR3 reads CASSPRRVDTGELFF. The DNA for the CDR3 is TGTGCCAGCTCACCACGCAGGGTGGACACCGGGGAGCTGTTTTTT.

The chain is built from TRBV9 and TRBJ2-3; D is possibly TRBD2 (6 bases). Germline V lookup: CDR1 SGDLS, CDR2 YYNGEE. There are 15 residues in the CDR3. Trimming removed 3 bases from V and 1 base from J, with 12 bases in between. In DNA, the CDR3 is TGTGCCAGCAGCGCATATCGCGGGGGCACAGATACGCAGTATTTT. Translated, it gives CASSAYRGGTDTQYF. Complete variable domain (other parts from reference TRBV9 and TRBJ2-3): DSGVTQTPKHLITATGQRVTLRCSPRSGDLSVYWYQQSLDQGLQFLIQYYNGEERAKGNILERFSAQQFPDLHSELNLSSLELGDSALYFCASSAYRGGTDTQYFGPGTRLTVL.

The rearrangement uses TRBV30 and TRBJ2-1, with TRBD2 matching over 14 bases. The CDR3 totals 16 residues. Germline CDR1 and CDR2: GTSNPN and SVGIG (reference sequence). Trimming removed 5 bases from V and 9 bases from J; junction bases left unmatched: 12. The CDR3 sequence: CAWAGTSGGTFGEQFF. The CDR3 DNA reads TGTGCCTGGGCCGGGACTAGCGGGGGAACCTTTGGTGAGCAGTTCTTC. The variable domain in full, with the rest retrieved from reference TRBV30 and TRBJ2-1, is SQTIHQWPATLVQPVGSPLSLECTVEGTSNPNLYWYRQAAGRGLQLLFYSVGIGQISSEVPQNLSASRPQDRQFILSSKKLLLSDSGFYLCAWAGTSGGTFGEQFFGPGTRLTVL.

The rearrangement joins TRBV28 to TRBJ1-4; D ambiguous. Germline lookup yields CDR1 MDHEN and CDR2 SYDVKM. With 5 bases removed from V and 7 bases from J, the gap between germline ends came to 14 bases. This CDR3 comprises 14 residues. CDR3 nucleotide sequence: TGTGCCAGCAGTCCGGAGGGTATAGGTGAAAAACTGTTTTTT. This encodes CASSPEGIGEKLFF.

The chain combines TRBV7-8 with TRBJ2-1; no definite D call. Trimming cost V 5 bases and J 4 bases, with 21 bases left between them. The CDR3 is 17 residues long. Looked up from germline, CDR1 is SGHVS and CDR2 is FQNEAQ. The chain's CDR3 is CASSLTTESFGYNEQFF. CDR3 nucleotide sequence: TGTGCCAGCAGCCTCACGACGGAGTCGTTCGGATACAATGAGCAGTTCTTC.

The chain links TRBV13 to TRBJ1-6; perhaps TRBD1 as D (6 bases). The germline V gene encodes CDR1 PRHDT and CDR2 FYEKMQ (reference sequence). Trimming removed 5 bases at V and 6 bases at J, with 17 bases between. CDR3 length: 16 residues. The DNA for the CDR3 is TGTGCCAGCAGCCCCCCGGGGGGCCCTAGTAATTCACCCCTCCACTTT. As protein: CASSPPGGPSNSPLHF. Full variable domain (rest looked up from reference TRBV13 and TRBJ1-6): AAGVIQSPRHLIKEKRETATLKCYPIPRHDTVYWYQQGPGQDPQFLISFYEKMQSDKGSIPDRFSAQQFSDYHSELNMSSLELGDSALYFCASSPPGGPSNSPLHFGNGTRLTVT.

The chain recombines TRBV5-1 with TRBJ1-1; tentative D call: TRBD1 (5 bases). V lost 4 bases and J lost 3, with 10 bases in between. Germline V CDR1 and CDR2: SGHRS, YFSETQ. The CDR3 extends over 13 amino acids. The CDR3 region has the DNA TGCGCCAGCAGCATCTGGGGGGACACTGAAGCTTTCTTT. It specifies CASSIWGDTEAFF.